These T cell receptor beta chains were read from a single sample in a study of T cells in Graves' hyperthyroidism and ophthalmopathy. TCRdb re-called the multiplex PCR reads through MiXCR, storing one row per CDR3 protein. The sample consists of under 250,000 distinct CDR3 sequences, approximately 25% of them appearing once. Sequences were obtained from blood. Receptors originate from a woman between 40 and 55 years old with Graves' ophthalmopathy. Each CDR3 is given with its conserved first and last residue. Clone size is stated in some rows and not others, as once, few, many or a class when expanded.

j_call v_call clone_size cdr3_aa
TRBJ2-5 TRBV7-2 . CASSYREGTQYF
TRBJ2-5 TRBV6-5 many CASSLIPQTQYF
TRBJ2-7 TRBV5-1 many CASSLDRGEGEQYF
TRBJ2-5 TRBV11-2 few CASSFGRGNQETQYF
TRBJ1-2 TRBV28 many CASSPHGGSNYGYTF
TRBJ2-7 TRBV27 . CASGAGWSYEQYF
TRBJ2-5 TRBV28 few CASRAWGGETQYF
TRBJ1-2 TRBV24-1 many CATSDLGRADGYTF
TRBJ2-7 TRBV4-1 many CASSRRWTSGSDEQYF
TRBJ2-7 TRBV11-2 few CASSSSFSWRAGFYEQYF
TRBJ1-1 TRBV6-1 . CASSDRTGGSTEAFF
TRBJ2-5 TRBV4-2 many CASSQGEAGEGQTQYF
TRBJ1-1 TRBV5-1 many CASSLEGVQMNTEAFF
TRBJ1-1 TRBV6-1 . CASSARFWNTEAFF
TRBJ1-2 TRBV12-3/TRBV12-4 few CASSLRDRGNGYTF
TRBJ1-2 TRBV5-1 . CASSFNVYYGYTF
TRBJ2-2 TRBV19 many CASSKGLANPGELFF
TRBJ2-4 TRBV6-4 few CASIAGPLAKNIQYF
TRBJ2-5 TRBV6-1 . CASSEKPPGGETQYF
TRBJ1-5 TRBV29-1 . CSVVTGAFNQPQHF
TRBJ2-7 TRBV12-3/TRBV12-4 . CASSPRVAKQYF
TRBJ2-7 TRBV13 . CASSLGPGTSSYEQYF
TRBJ2-7 TRBV12-3/TRBV12-4 many CASRPGQGPYEQYF
TRBJ1-2 TRBV20-1 many CSARSGGADYGYTF
TRBJ2-7 TRBV20-1 many CSAPLVMGYYEQYF
TRBJ2-7 TRBV19 . CASSSLLGQGAGEQYF
TRBJ2-5 TRBV6-1 . CASSEAPGGRETQYF
TRBJ2-5 TRBV15 . CATSRDLVEETQYF
TRBJ2-7 TRBV28 many CASSLVLDEQYF
TRBJ2-7 TRBV7-9 many CASSEGQGIYEQYF
TRBJ1-1 TRBV25-1 . CASSEARATEAFF
TRBJ1-1 TRBV29-1 . CSVPPGMTGAEAFF
TRBJ2-4 TRBV11-2 . CASSLGHSSSNIQYF